This T cell receptor (beta chain) appears in the sequencing data of a study of cytomegalovirus exposure and HLA in healthy donors. Broader study findings: Cytomegalovirus status, reportedly, was diagnosed with high specificity and sensitivity by the classifier. Follow-up analysis seemed to connect common viral pathogens with several of the most significant clusters identified.

A remark on this clone: Antigen: not known.

With 60 Vbeta and 13 Jbeta primers, the PCR was carried out. Sequencing was performed with immunoSEQ multiplex PCR; in TCRdb, only in-frame clones are kept and a portion is missing. Of roughly 120,000 clones listed, over 60% are singletons. Germline trimming cut 1 base from V and 2 bases from J; bases unmatched to any gene: 6. Looked up from germline, CDR1 is MDHEN and CDR2 is SYDVKM. The CDR3 runs 16 residues. The sample was PBMCs. The V gene is TRBV28, the J gene TRBJ2-7; TRBD2 agrees at 9 bases. This TCR was recovered from a human donor in good health. The DNA for the CDR3 is TGTGCCAGCAGTTTATTCGTAGCGGGAGCTACCTACGAGCAGTACTTC. Its translation is CASSLFVAGATYEQYF.